A single sample gave rise to the 8 T cell receptor beta chains below, sequenced in a study of cytomegalovirus exposure and HLA in healthy donors. The PCR was carried out with 60 Vbeta primers and 13 Jbeta primers. Assay: immunoSEQ multiplex PCR; the TCRdb copy retains only in-frame clones and omits some. This sample has under 200,000 clones, with more than 80% found just once. The source material was PBMCs. The receptor set was obtained from a woman in her late teens or twenties in good health and CMV-seronegative.

The rearrangement joins TRBV5-1 to TRBJ1-2; 10 bases are shared with TRBD1. This CDR3 spans 15 amino acids. Germline trimming cut 0 bases from V and 3 bases from J; bases unmatched to any gene: 2. Germline CDR1 is SGHRS and CDR2 is YFSETQ. The chain's CDR3 is CASSLGGQGDYGYTF. The CDR3 bases are TGCGCCAGCAGCTTGGGAGGACAGGGGGACTATGGCTACACCTTC.

On this clone: Different DNA sequences within this sample yield the same CDR3. V gene TRBV6-5 combines with J gene TRBJ1-2; D might be TRBD1 (5 bases). The CDR3 sequence is 14 residues long. Germline V lookup: CDR1 MNHEY, CDR2 SVGAGI. Between the trimmed V and J ends, which lost 2 bases and 5 bases, there was a span of 12 bases. CDR3 in DNA: TGTGCCAGCAGTTACCGAGCAGGGAATTATGGCTACACCTTC. Amino acid sequence: CASSYRAGNYGYTF.

This chain links TRBV27 with TRBJ2-7, with 11 nucleotides matching TRBD2. This CDR3 has 15 residues. V trimming: 2 bases; J trimming: 3 bases; junction bases outside the gene matches: 3. Germline lookup yields CDR1 MNHEY and CDR2 SMNVEV (reference sequence). The CDR3 DNA reads TGTGCCAGCAGTTTAAGGGGACTAGCGGACTACGAGCAGTACTTC. It codes for CASSLRGLADYEQYF.

This chain joins TRBV6-1 and TRBJ1-3; D perhaps matches TRBD1 (6 bases). The germline V gene has CDR1 MNHNS and CDR2 SASEGT. There are 14 residues in the CDR3. Trimming removed 5 bases from V and 2 bases from J, with 10 bases in between. As DNA, the CDR3 is TGTGCCAGCAGTAACAGGGTTACTGGAAACACCATATATTTT. Protein product: CASSNRVTGNTIYF.

The chain is built from TRBV19 and TRBJ1-1; TRBD1 agrees at 10 bases. Germline V CDR1 and CDR2: LNHDA, SQIVND (reference sequence). The CDR3 has 15 amino acids. V was clipped by 6 bases and J by 6 bases; unmatched bases: 10. CDR3 sequence reads: CASSRSGTGDPEAFF. For the CDR3, the DNA is TGTGCCAGTAGCCGATCCGGGACAGGGGATCCTGAAGCTTTCTTT.

The chain employs TRBV4-1 and TRBJ2-4; TRBD1 matches at 7 bases. The CDR3 extends over 20 amino acids. V was pared by 0 bases and J by 3 bases, with 17 bases of the junction left unmatched. Germline assignment: CDR1 MGHRA and CDR2 YSYEKL. CDR3 region: CASSQDLRGQASYYKNIQYF. The CDR3, as DNA: TGCGCCAGCAGCCAAGATCTCCGAGGACAGGCTTCCTATTACAAAAACATTCAGTACTTC.

The chain combines TRBV11-2 with TRBJ1-4; a possible D gene is TRBD1 (6 bases). The CDR3 has 16 amino acids. V lost 5 bases, J lost 5 bases, and 18 bases lay in between. CDR1 is SGHAT, CDR2 FQNNGV, per germline. Here the CDR3 DNA reads TGTGCCAGCAGCCAAGACAGAGGAAGGGGGAATGAAAAACTGTTTTTT. Residues: CASSQDRGRGNEKLFF.

CDR3 sequence: CASSFTGHQGRTDTQYF. DNA for the CDR3: TGTGCCAGCAGTTTTACCGGCCATCAAGGGAGGACAGATACGCAGTATTTT. The chain recombines TRBV28 with TRBJ2-3; TRBD2 is a possible D gene (6 bases). With 3 bases removed from V and 3 bases from J, the gap between germline ends came to 19 bases. The CDR3 runs 17 residues. Germline V CDR1 and CDR2: MDHEN, SYDVKM.